The 25 T cell receptor beta chains below all came from one sample that was sequenced in a study of tumor-infiltrating lymphocytes in primary liver carcinoma. Between about 17 and 34 mg of unsorted bulk tissue served as the source from which RNA and DNA were co-extracted. Production of TCR beta cDNA used approximately 0.45 ug total RNA together with a constant-region primer. Slightly modified ARM-PCR served as the procedure for the TCR beta libraries. These libraries came from three rounds of nested multiplex PCR. It was with TRBV1-TRBV30 forward primers and a C-beta reverse primer that the first two PCR rounds were run, at around 10 cycles each. TCRdb reanalysed the multiplex PCR reads using MiXCR and keeps one entry per CDR3 protein. In the table there are some 110,000 distinct CDR3 sequences, 64% of which are singletons. What was sequenced was liver tumor tissue from sampling region 3. This sample's subset: tumor region T3, left-lateral pole. These receptors were collected from a woman in her fifties or sixties with primary liver carcinoma and hepatitis B virus infection.

There are a few counts of this clonotype. This may be a read error, as it is one base from a much larger clone. The chain is built from TRBV12-3 or TRBV12-4 and TRBJ2-2, with D possibly called TRBD1 or TRBD2 (5 bases each). There are 15 residues in the CDR3. Written as DNA, the CDR3 is TGTGCCAGCAGTTTTGGGACGGTTGGAGCCGGGGAGCCGTTTTTT. Residues: CASSFGTVGAGEPFF.

As regards this clonotype: A junction end diverges from the germline sequence, so it may reflect a read error. This chain joins TRBV11-2 and TRBJ1-1; D perhaps matches TRBD1 (5 bases). Germline V lookup: CDR1 SGHAT, CDR2 FQNNGV. The CDR3 consists of 12 residues. The CDR3 DNA follows: TGTGCCAGGAGCCAAGGGGTGACTGAGGCTTTCTTT. Translating gives CARSQGVTEAFF.

A note on this clonotype: A read error may account for a junction end that differs from germline. The rearrangement links TRBV5-4 to TRBJ1-2; tentative D call: TRBD1 (5 bases). This CDR3 spans 16 amino acids. From germline, CDR1 is SGHNT and CDR2 YYREEE (reference sequence). The CDR3 bases are TGTGCCTGCAGCTTGGCTCCACGCGGGACTGAATATGGCTACACCTTC. It codes for CACSLAPRGTEYGYTF.

This chain uses TRBV11-3 with TRBJ1-4; the D gene is possibly TRBD1 (6 bases). CDR1 and CDR2 (germline): SGHNT, YENEEA. The CDR3 is 14 residues long. The CDR3 loop reads CISSSPDSNEKLFF. CDR3 nucleotides: TGTATCAGCAGCTCACCGGACAGTAATGAAAAACTGTTTTTT.

Many counts were recorded for this clonotype. The rearrangement uses TRBV4-1 and TRBJ2-1; D perhaps matches TRBD2 (7 bases). The CDR3 loop spans 15 amino acids. V was trimmed by 0 bases and J by 12 bases, leaving 18 bases between them. Germline V gene lookup returns CDR1 MGHRA and CDR2 YSYEKL. The CDR3 loop reads CASSQEGGLVLGQFF. The CDR3 DNA is TGCGCCAGCAGCCAAGAGGGGGGGCTAGTTTTGGGGCAGTTCTTC.

This clonotype was counted ten times or more. The CDR3 reads CSVVTGKDYGYTF. The CDR3 DNA follows: TGCAGCGTTGTGACAGGGAAGGACTATGGCTACACCTTC. The chain is built from TRBV29-1 and TRBJ1-2; TRBD1 matches at 7 bases. After removal of 4 bases from V and 3 bases from J, the junction contained 5 bases not matched to a gene. Germline CDR1 is SQVTM and CDR2 is ANQGSEA. The CDR3 loop spans 13 amino acids.

Note on this clonotype: Mismatch with germline at one junction end may stem from a read error. The V and J genes are TRBV11-2 and TRBJ2-3, with D tentatively TRBD2 (6 bases). This CDR3 has 17 residues. The V gene's germline CDR1 is SGHAT and CDR2 FQNNGV. CDR3 sequence: CTSSFLAVVIGTDTQYF. The DNA of the CDR3 is TGTACCAGCAGCTTTTTAGCGGTAGTGATCGGCACAGATACGCAGTATTTT.

The chain recombines TRBV5-1 with TRBJ2-1, with 10 bases aligning to TRBD2. Per the germline V gene, CDR1 is SGHRS and CDR2 is YFSETQ. The CDR3 runs to 14 residues. V lost 4 bases and J lost 6; bases outside the gene matches: 4. The CDR3, as DNA: TGCGCCAGCAGCCCTGTAGCGGGAGGCAATGAGCAGTTCTTC. Its translation is CASSPVAGGNEQFF.

The table lists this clonotype with many counts. This chain joins TRBV7-8 and TRBJ2-3; the D gene is possibly TRBD2 (6 bases). This CDR3 is built from 16 residues. Trimming stripped 5 bases from V and 0 bases from J, with 15 bases between. Germline CDR1 SGHVS, CDR2 FQNEAQ. The DNA for the CDR3 is TGTGCCAGCAGCCGCCGGGACTTCTCTAGCACAGATACGCAGTATTTT. It encodes CASSRRDFSSTDTQYF.

This clonotype was detected ten times or more. This chain joins TRBV6-6 and TRBJ2-7; D may match TRBD1 or TRBD2 (6 bases each). CDR1 MNHNY and CDR2 SVGAGI come from the germline V gene (reference sequence). The CDR3 extends over 15 amino acids. V lost 2 bases and J lost 1, with 12 bases in between. CDR3 sequence (DNA): TGTGCCAGCAGTTACGTCCAGGGGAGGTCCTACGAGCAGTACTTC. It yields the protein CASSYVQGRSYEQYF.

About this clonotype itself: An end of the junction does not agree with germline; a read error may underlie this. V gene TRBV6-1 combines with J gene TRBJ2-3; 7 nucleotides align to TRBD1. Germline-derived CDR1 and CDR2 are MNHNS and SASEGT. CDR3 length: 13 residues. CDR3 nucleotide sequence: TGTGCCAGCAGTGAAGCCGGGACAGATAAGCAGTATTTT. Its translation: CASSEAGTDKQYF.

Comments on this clonotype: A much larger clone sits a single nucleotide away, making a read error possible. The chain uses TRBV28 and TRBJ2-1; D possibly corresponds to TRBD2 (6 bases). The CDR3 runs 13 residues. Germline V gene data show CDR1 as MDHEN and CDR2 as SYDVKM. CDR3 bases: TGTGCCAGCAGTTTAGGAGGGGACCGTGAGCACTTCTTC. The encoded protein is CASSLGGDREHFF.

This clonotype was observed many times. V is TRBV2 and J is TRBJ1-1; D is unresolved. CDR1 is SNHLY, CDR2 FYNNEI, per germline. The germline V and J ends were trimmed by 4 bases and 4 bases, with 7 bases remaining between them. The CDR3 extends over 12 amino acids. The CDR3 coding sequence is TGTGCCAGCAGTGTGGGAGCCACTGAAGCTTTCTTT. It yields the protein CASSVGATEAFF.

The chain has TRBV7-8 and TRBJ2-7, with D unclear. Trimming took 3 bases from V and 7 from J, leaving 7 bases between them. The germline gives CDR1 SGHVS, CDR2 FQNEAQ. The CDR3 covers 11 residues. CDR3 in DNA: TGTGCCAGCAGCTTGGTGGTGGAGCAGTACTTC. Translating gives CASSLVVEQYF. The whole variable domain, filled in from reference TRBV7-8 and TRBJ2-7, reads GAGVSQSPRYKVAKRGQDVALRCDPISGHVSLFWYQQALGQGPEFLTYFQNEAQLDKSGLPSDRFFAERPEGSVSTLKIQRTQQEDSAVYLCASSLVVEQYFGPGTRLTVT.

This clonotype was observed many times. The chain has TRBV4-1 and TRBJ2-7; possibly TRBD1 for D (6 bases). This CDR3 is built from 15 residues. Germline V CDR1 and CDR2: MGHRA, YSYEKL. The germline V and J ends were trimmed by 0 bases and 7 bases, with 16 bases remaining between them. The CDR3, as DNA: TGCGCCAGCAGCCAAGACGGCACAGGGTTAGGAGAGCAGTACTTC. Translating it yields CASSQDGTGLGEQYF.

This clonotype was observed a few times. A much bigger clone sits one base away, suggesting this may be a read error. The chain links TRBV4-2 to TRBJ2-7; D gene ambiguous. This CDR3 region has 14 residues. Germline V gene sequence: CDR1 LGHNA, CDR2 YNFKEQ. As DNA, the CDR3 is TGTGTCAGCAGCCAAGATGAAGAGTCCTACGAGCAGTACTTC. This codes for CVSSQDEESYEQYF.

This clonotype appeared once. The junction shows a germline mismatch at one end, possibly a read error. The rearrangement links TRBV11-1 to TRBJ1-5; D is possibly TRBD1 (6 bases). The germline V gene encodes CDR1 SGHAT and CDR2 FQDESV (reference sequence). The CDR3 loop spans 13 amino acids. CDR3 protein: CTSNRDRNLPQHF. CDR3 nucleotide sequence: TGTACCAGCAACCGAGACAGGAATCTGCCCCAGCATTTT. Filled out from reference TRBV11-1 and TRBJ1-5, the complete variable domain reads EAEVAQSPRYKITEKSQAVAFWCDPISGHATLYWYRQILGQGPELLVQFQDESVVDDSQLPKDRFSAERLKGVDSTLKIQPAELGDSAMYLCTSNRDRNLPQHFGDGTRLSIL.

Details on this clonotype: This may come from a read error, since a much larger clone is one base off. The chain couples TRBV5-8 to TRBJ1-1, with D unresolved. The CDR3 consists of 15 residues. Germline CDR1 reads SGHTS; CDR2 reads YDEGEE. Written as DNA, the CDR3 is TGTGCCAGCAGCTTGCTTCGGAGTATGAACACTGAAGCTTCCTTT. Residues: CASSLLRSMNTEASF.

About this clonotype: The junction and the germline gene differ at one end; a read error may be behind it. The chain employs TRBV11-2 and TRBJ2-4; 7 bases map to TRBD1. The CDR3 is 17 amino acids. CDR1 is SGHAT, CDR2 FQNNGV, per germline. The CDR3 region has the DNA TGTGCCAGCAGCTCAGCCCGGGGACAGACCTTCCAAAACATTCAGTGCTTC. It specifies CASSSARGQTFQNIQCF.

The CDR3, as DNA: TGTGCCAGTAGCCCCGTGACAGGGGGCAACTGCGAGCAGTACTTC. Translating gives CASSPVTGGNCEQYF. This sequence joins TRBV11-3 and TRBJ2-7; 10 bases fit TRBD1. The CDR3 contains 15 residues. The germline V gene encodes CDR1 SGHNT and CDR2 YENEEA. The trim removed 9 bases at V and 6 bases at J, leaving 14 bases unmatched.

This clonotype was seen only once. The gene calls are TRBV30 and TRBJ1-6; TRBD1 is a possible D gene (5 bases). CDR3 length: 13 amino acids. Germline CDR1 reads GTSNPN; CDR2 reads SVGIG (reference sequence). V dropped 0 bases and J dropped 15 bases, with 15 bases sitting between them. DNA of the CDR3: TGTGCCTGGAGTGTTAAGTCGGGAGGACACCTCCACTTT. Protein: CAWSVKSGGHLHF.

A remark on this clonotype: As the CDR3 is not closed by the conserved phenylalanine or tryptophan, this likely results from a read error. This chain connects TRBV11-2 to TRBJ2-4; perhaps TRBD2 as D (6 bases). The CDR3 has 16 residues. V dropped 4 bases and J dropped 3 bases, with 16 bases sitting between them. Per germline, CDR1 SGHAT and CDR2 FQNNGV. The CDR3 DNA is TGTGCCAGCAGCTACCCCGGGTTGCGGGGCAAAAACATTCAGTACTAT. As protein: CASSYPGLRGKNIQYY.

Remarks on this clonotype: A much bigger clone sits one base away, suggesting this may be a read error. The chain links TRBV11-3 to TRBJ1-1; the D is unclear. This CDR3 has 12 amino acids. CDR1 is SGHNT and CDR2 is YENEEA in the germline V gene. The CDR3 coding sequence is TGTGCCTGCAGCTTCAGCGACACTGAAGCTTTCTTT. Translation gives CACSFSDTEAFF.

For this clonotype: The junction and the germline gene differ at one end; a read error may be behind it. The V call is TRBV2, the J call TRBJ1-1; D gene ambiguous. Germline loops: CDR1 SNHLY, CDR2 FYNNEI. The CDR3 is 14 amino acids. In DNA form, the CDR3 reads TGTGCCACCAGTGAAGCCTCCAAGAACACTGAGGCTTTCTTT. Translating gives CATSEASKNTEAFF.

Of note for this clonotype: Since a much larger clone is just one base distant, this may be a read error. V usage is TRBV29-1 and J usage is TRBJ1-1; possibly TRBD1 for D (6 bases). From germline, CDR1 is SQVTM and CDR2 ANQGSEA. CDR3 length: 15 amino acids. CDR3 DNA: TGCAGCGCTGAAAGAGGGAGGGCCAGGGGCACTGAAGCTTTCTTT. Encoded protein: CSAERGRARGTEAFF.